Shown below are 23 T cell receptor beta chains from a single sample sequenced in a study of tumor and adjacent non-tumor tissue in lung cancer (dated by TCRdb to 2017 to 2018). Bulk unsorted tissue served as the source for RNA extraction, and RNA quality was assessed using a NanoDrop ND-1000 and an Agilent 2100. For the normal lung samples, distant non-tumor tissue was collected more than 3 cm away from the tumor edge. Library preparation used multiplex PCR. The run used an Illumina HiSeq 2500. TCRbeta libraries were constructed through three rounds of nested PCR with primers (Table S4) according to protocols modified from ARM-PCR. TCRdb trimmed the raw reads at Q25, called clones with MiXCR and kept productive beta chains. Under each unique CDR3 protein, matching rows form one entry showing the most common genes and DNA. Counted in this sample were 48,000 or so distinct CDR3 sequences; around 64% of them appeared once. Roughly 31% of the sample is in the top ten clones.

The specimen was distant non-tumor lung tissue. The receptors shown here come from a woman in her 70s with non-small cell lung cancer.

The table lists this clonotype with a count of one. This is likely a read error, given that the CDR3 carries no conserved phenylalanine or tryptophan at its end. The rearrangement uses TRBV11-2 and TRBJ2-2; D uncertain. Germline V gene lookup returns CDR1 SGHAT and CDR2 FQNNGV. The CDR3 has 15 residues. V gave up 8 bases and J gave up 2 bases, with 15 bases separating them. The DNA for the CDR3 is TGTGCCAGCCCCATCGGGCAGGAAAACACCGGGGAGCTGTTTTTA. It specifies CASPIGQENTGELFL.

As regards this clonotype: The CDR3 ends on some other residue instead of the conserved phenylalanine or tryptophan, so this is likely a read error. In DNA form, the CDR3 reads TGCAGTGCTAGAGATGGGACAGCCATCGAAAGGACTGAAGCTTTCTCT. Its translation is CSARDGTAIERTEAFS. The chain is built from TRBV20-1 and TRBJ1-1; 7 bases fit TRBD1. CDR1 DFQATT and CDR2 SNEGSKA come from the germline V gene (reference sequence). This CDR3 is 16 amino acids long. Losses at the gene ends were 0 bases for V and 5 bases for J; bases not matched to a gene: 12.

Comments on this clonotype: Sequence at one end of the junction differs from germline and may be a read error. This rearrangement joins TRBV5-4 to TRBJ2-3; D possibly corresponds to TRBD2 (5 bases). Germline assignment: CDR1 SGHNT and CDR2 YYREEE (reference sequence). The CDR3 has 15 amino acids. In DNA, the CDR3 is TGTGCCGGCAGCTTGGTAGGTGGGAGCATAGATACGCAGTATTTT. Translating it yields CAGSLVGGSIDTQYF.

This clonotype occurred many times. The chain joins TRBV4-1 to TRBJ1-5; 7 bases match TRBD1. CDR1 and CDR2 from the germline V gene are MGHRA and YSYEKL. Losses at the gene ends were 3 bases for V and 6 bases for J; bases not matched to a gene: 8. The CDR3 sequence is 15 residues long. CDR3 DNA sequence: TGCGCCAGCAGCCAGGCAGACAGGGAAGGTCAGCCCCAGCATTTT. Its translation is CASSQADREGQPQHF.

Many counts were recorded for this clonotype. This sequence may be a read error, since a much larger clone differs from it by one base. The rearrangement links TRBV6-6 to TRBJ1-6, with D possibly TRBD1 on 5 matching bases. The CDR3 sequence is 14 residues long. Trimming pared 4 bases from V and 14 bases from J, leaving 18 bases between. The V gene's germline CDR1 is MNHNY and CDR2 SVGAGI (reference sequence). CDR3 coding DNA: TGTGCCAGCAGTTCAGAGTCAGGGTTGTCAACCCTCCACTTT. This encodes CASSSESGLSTLHF.

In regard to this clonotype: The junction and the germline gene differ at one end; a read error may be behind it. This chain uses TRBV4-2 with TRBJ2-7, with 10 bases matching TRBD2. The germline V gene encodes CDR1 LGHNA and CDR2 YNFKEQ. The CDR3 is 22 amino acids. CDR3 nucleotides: TGTACCAGCAGCCAGGTTTTCATCAGATTACTAGCGGGATTACCGAGCTCCTATGAGCAGTACTTC. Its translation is CTSSQVFIRLLAGLPSSYEQYF.

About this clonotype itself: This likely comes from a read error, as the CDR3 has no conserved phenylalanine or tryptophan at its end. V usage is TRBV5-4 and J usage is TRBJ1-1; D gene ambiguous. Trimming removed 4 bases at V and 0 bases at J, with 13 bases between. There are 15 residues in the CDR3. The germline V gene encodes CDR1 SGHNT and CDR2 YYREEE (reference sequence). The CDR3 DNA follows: TGTGCCAGCAGCCCCCCGACGGGTATGAACACTGAAGCTTTCTAT. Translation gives CASSPPTGMNTEAFY.

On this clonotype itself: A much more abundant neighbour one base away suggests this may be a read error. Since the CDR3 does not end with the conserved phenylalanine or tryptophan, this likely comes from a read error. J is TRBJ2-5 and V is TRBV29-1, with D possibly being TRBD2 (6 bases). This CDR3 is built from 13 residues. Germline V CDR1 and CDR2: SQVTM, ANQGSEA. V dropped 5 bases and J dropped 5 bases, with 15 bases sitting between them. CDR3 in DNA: TGCAGCGTTCAGGAGGGCGGCGGGGAGACCCAGTACCTC. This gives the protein CSVQEGGGETQYL.

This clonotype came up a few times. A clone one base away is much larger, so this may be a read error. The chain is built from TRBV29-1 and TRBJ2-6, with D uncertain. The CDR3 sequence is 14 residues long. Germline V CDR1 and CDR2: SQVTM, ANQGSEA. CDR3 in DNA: TGCAGCGTTGGGATGAGCTCTGGGGTCAACGTCCTGACTTTC. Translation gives CSVGMSSGVNVLTF. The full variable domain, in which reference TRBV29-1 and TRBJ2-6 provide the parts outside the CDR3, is SAVISQKPSRDICQRGTSLTIQCQVDSQVTMMFWYRQQPGQSLTLIATANQGSEATYESGFVIDKFPISRPNLTFSTLTVSNMSPEDSSIYLCSVGMSSGVNVLTFGAGSRLTVL.

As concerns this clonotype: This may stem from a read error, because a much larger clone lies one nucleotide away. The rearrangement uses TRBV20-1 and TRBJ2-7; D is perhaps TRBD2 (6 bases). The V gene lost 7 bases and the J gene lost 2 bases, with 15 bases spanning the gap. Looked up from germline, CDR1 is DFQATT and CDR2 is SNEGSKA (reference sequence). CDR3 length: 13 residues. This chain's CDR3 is CSVREDSTYEQYF. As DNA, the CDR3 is TGCAGTGTTAGGGAGGACTCGACCTACGAGCAGTACTTC.

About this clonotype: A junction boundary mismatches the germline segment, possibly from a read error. CDR3 nucleotide sequence: TGTACCAGCAGAGAGGATTACAATAAGGGCCGACTTTCCTACGAGCAGTACTTC. Its protein is CTSREDYNKGRLSYEQYF. This rearrangement joins TRBV28 to TRBJ2-7; D is unresolved. From germline, CDR1 is MDHEN and CDR2 SYDVKM. The CDR3 has 18 residues.

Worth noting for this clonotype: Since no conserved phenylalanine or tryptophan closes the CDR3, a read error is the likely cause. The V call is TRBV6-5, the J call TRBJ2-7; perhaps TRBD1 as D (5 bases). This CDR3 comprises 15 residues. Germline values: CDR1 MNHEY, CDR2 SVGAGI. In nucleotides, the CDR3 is TGTGCCAGCAGTTACTCGATTAACCAGGGCCACGAACAGTACCTC. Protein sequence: CASSYSINQGHEQYL.

The CDR3 coding sequence is TGTGCCAGCAGCTTATCCCTAGCAGGGCCCTTTGAGCAGTTCTTC. It translates to CASSLSLAGPFEQFF. The genes are TRBV11-1 and TRBJ2-1, with D perhaps matching TRBD1 or TRBD2 (5 bases each). The germline V gene encodes CDR1 SGHAT and CDR2 FQDESV (reference sequence). V lost 2 bases to trimming and J lost 9 bases, with 17 bases between them. The CDR3 contains 15 residues.

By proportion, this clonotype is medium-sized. In DNA form, the CDR3 reads TGCAGCGTTGAAATCCGGGAAAGGGGCACAGATACGCAGTATTTT. Translated: CSVEIRERGTDTQYF. This chain uses TRBV29-1 with TRBJ2-3; D might be TRBD2 (5 bases). This CDR3 has 15 amino acids. Trimming removed 2 bases from V and 1 base from J, with 13 bases in between. Germline-derived CDR1 and CDR2 are SQVTM and ANQGSEA.

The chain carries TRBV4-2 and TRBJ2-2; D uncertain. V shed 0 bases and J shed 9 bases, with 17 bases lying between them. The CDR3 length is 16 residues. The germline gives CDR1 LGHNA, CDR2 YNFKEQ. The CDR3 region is CASSQDWVTNTRELFF. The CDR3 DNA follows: TGTGCCAGCAGCCAAGATTGGGTCACGAACACACGGGAGCTGTTTTTT.

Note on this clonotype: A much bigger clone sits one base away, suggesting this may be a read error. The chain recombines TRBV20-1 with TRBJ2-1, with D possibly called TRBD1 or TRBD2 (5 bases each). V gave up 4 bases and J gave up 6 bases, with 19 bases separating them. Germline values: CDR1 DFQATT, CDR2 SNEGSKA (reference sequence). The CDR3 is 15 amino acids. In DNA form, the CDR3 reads TGCAGTGCTACCGGCAGGGTTGGAGGTGGCAATGAGCAGTTCTTC. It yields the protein CSATGRVGGGNEQFF.

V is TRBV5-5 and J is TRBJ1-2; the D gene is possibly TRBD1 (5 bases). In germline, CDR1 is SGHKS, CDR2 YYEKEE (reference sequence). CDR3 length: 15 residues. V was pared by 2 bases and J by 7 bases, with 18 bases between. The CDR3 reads CASSFVGTKLCGYTF. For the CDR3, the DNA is TGTGCCAGCAGCTTTGTCGGGACTAAGCTCTGTGGCTACACCTTC.

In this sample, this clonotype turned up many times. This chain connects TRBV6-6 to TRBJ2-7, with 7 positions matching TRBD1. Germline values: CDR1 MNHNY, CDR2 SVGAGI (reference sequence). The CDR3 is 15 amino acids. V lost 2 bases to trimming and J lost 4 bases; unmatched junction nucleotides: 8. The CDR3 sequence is CASSYPDRAVYEQYF. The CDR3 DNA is TGTGCCAGCAGTTACCCCGACAGGGCGGTATACGAGCAGTACTTC.

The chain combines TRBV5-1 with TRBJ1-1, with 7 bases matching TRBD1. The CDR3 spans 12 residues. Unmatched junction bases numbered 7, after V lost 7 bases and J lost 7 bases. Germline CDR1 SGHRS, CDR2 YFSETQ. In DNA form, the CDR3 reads TGCGCCAGCCAGCGAGACAGGGATGAAGCTTTCTTT. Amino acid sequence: CASQRDRDEAFF.

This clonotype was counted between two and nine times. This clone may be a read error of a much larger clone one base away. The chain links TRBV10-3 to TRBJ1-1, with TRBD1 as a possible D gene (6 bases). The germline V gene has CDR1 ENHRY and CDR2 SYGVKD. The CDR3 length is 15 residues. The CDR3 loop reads CAFSERQGLGTEAFF. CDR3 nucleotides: TGTGCCTTCAGTGAGCGCCAGGGGCTCGGCACTGAAGCTTTCTTT.

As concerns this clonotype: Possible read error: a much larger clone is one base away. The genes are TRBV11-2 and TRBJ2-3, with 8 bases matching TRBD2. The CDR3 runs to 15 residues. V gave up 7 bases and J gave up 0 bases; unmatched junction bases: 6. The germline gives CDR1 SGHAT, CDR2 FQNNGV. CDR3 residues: CASNRASGSTDTQYF. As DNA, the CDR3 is TGTGCCAGCAACCGAGCTAGCGGGAGCACAGATACGCAGTATTTT. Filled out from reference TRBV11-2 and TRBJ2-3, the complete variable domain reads EAGVAQSPRYKIIEKRQSVAFWCNPISGHATLYWYQQILGQGPKLLIQFQNNGVVDDSQLPKDRFSAERLKGVDSTLKIQPAKLEDSAVYLCASNRASGSTDTQYFGPGTRLTVL.

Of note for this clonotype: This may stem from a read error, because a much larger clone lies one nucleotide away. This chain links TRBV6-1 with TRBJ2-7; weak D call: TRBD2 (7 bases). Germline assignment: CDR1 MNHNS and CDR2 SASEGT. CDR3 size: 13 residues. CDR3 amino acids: CARSEGGGARDHF. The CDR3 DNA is TGTGCCAGGAGTGAAGGGGGGGGAGCCCGGGATCACTTC.

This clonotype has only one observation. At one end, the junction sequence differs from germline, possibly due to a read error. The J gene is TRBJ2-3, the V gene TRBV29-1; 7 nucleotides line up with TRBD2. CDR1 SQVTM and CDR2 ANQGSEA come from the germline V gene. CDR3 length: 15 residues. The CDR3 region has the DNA TGCAGCATTGAGGATTCTGGCGGGAGTACAGATACGCAGTATTTT. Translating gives CSIEDSGGSTDTQYF.